The next 14 T cell receptor beta chains were all read from a single sample in a study of molecular identifiers for immune sequencing clone quantification. TCRdb processed the PCR reads anew with MiXCR; each CDR3 protein has one entry. The sample carries hundreds of thousands of distinct CDR3 sequences, roughly 23% recorded once. Sequenced sample: naive CD8+ T cells from blood, with Jurkat cell RNA spiked in. Subset here: FACS-sorted CD8+CD4-CCR7+CD45RA+ naive T cells. The receptors were sampled from a human donor in good health. Some libraries in this study had Jurkat cell RNA spiked in.

The DNA of the CDR3 is TGCGCCAGCAGCCTCCACAGGGGAAACACCGGGGAGCTGTTTTTT. Translation gives CASSLHRGNTGELFF. This chain connects TRBV4-1 to TRBJ2-2, with 7 bases matching TRBD1. This CDR3 has 15 amino acids. Germline trimming cut 4 bases from V and 2 bases from J; bases unmatched to any gene: 4. The germline V gene has CDR1 MGHRA and CDR2 YSYEKL.

This clonotype was detected many times. This sequence joins TRBV5-6 and TRBJ1-1; the D is unclear. CDR1 and CDR2 from the germline V gene are SGHDT and YYEEEE. Trimming removed 0 bases from V and 0 bases from J, with 9 bases in between. The length of the CDR3 is 15 residues. The CDR3 protein is CASSLAVAVNTEAFF. The DNA of the CDR3 is TGTGCCAGCAGCTTGGCAGTGGCTGTGAACACTGAAGCTTTCTTT.

This clonotype has more than one count but fewer than ten. The chain uses TRBV4-1 and TRBJ2-7; D is perhaps TRBD2 (5 bases). Trimming left V 0 bases short and J 0 bases short, with 9 bases between. The germline V gene has CDR1 MGHRA and CDR2 YSYEKL. CDR3 length: 15 residues. This CDR3 is CASSQDLTSSYEQYF. As DNA, the CDR3 is TGCGCCAGCAGCCAAGATCTAACTAGCTCCTACGAGCAGTACTTC.

This clonotype was seen ten or more times. The V gene is TRBV19, the J gene TRBJ2-7, with D tentatively TRBD1 (6 bases). The V gene's germline CDR1 is LNHDA and CDR2 SQIVND (reference sequence). CDR3 length equals 14 residues. Trimming removed 7 bases at V and 5 bases at J, with 18 bases between. CDR3 bases: TGTGCCAGTACTTCAGGGGCCCCGAGGGACGAGCAGTACTTC. This codes for CASTSGAPRDEQYF.

The J gene is TRBJ2-5, the V gene TRBV11-2; no clear D. V shed 5 bases and J shed 5 bases, with 15 bases lying between them. This CDR3 comprises 14 residues. The germline V gene encodes CDR1 SGHAT and CDR2 FQNNGV. CDR3: CASSPTLGLETQYF. DNA of the CDR3: TGTGCCAGCAGCCCCACCCTGGGTTTGGAGACCCAGTACTTC.

This chain uses TRBV30 with TRBJ1-5, with D unresolved. CDR1 and CDR2 (germline): GTSNPN, SVGIG (reference sequence). This CDR3 spans 12 amino acids. V shed 3 bases and J shed 1 base, with 4 bases lying between them. Written as DNA, the CDR3 is TGTGCCTGGAGCCCGAGCAATCAGCCCCAGCATTTT. Protein product: CAWSPSNQPQHF.

The V and J genes are TRBV13 and TRBJ1-6, with D uncertain. Trimming pared 5 bases from V and 4 bases from J, leaving 15 bases between. This CDR3 comprises 16 residues. Germline assignment: CDR1 PRHDT and CDR2 FYEKMQ (reference sequence). CDR3 amino acids: CASSPNGSSYNSPLHF. The CDR3 DNA reads as TGTGCCAGCAGCCCTAATGGATCGTCATATAATTCACCCCTCCACTTT.

This clonotype was found a few times. The V gene is TRBV5-6, the J gene TRBJ2-3; 11 nucleotides align to TRBD2. Germline V gene lookup returns CDR1 SGHDT and CDR2 YYEEEE. V was clipped by 0 bases and J by 1 base; unmatched bases: 7. This CDR3 has 18 residues. CDR3 sequence reads: CASSLVLSSGGRTDTQYF. Here the CDR3 DNA reads TGTGCCAGCAGCTTGGTTTTGTCTAGCGGGGGGCGCACAGATACGCAGTATTTT.

The chain combines TRBV2 with TRBJ1-3, with a weak D call TRBD1 (5 bases). The germline V gene has CDR1 SNHLY and CDR2 FYNNEI. Trimming stripped 6 bases from V and 0 bases from J, with 15 bases between. This CDR3 contains 16 residues. The CDR3 sequence: CASSRRGGFSGNTIYF. For the CDR3, the DNA is TGTGCCAGCAGCCGACGGGGCGGATTCTCTGGAAACACCATATATTTT.

This clonotype was seen at least ten times. The rearrangement uses TRBV20-1 and TRBJ2-7, with 7 bases fitting TRBD2. The CDR3 has 15 amino acids. Looked up from germline, CDR1 is DFQATT and CDR2 is SNEGSKA (reference sequence). With 5 bases clipped from V and 2 bases from J, the junction kept 12 bases outside the gene matches. This CDR3 reads CSASPGRGEAYEQYF. The CDR3 DNA reads as TGCAGTGCTTCCCCTGGCCGGGGGGAAGCCTACGAGCAGTACTTC.

This clonotype came up a few times. The genes are TRBV20-1 and TRBJ2-3; D is possibly TRBD2 (6 bases). Germline V gives CDR1 DFQATT, CDR2 SNEGSKA (reference sequence). Trimming removed 0 bases at V and 5 bases at J, with 12 bases between. This CDR3 has 14 amino acids. CDR3 sequence: CSAREVGAGDTQYF. For the CDR3, the DNA is TGCAGTGCTAGAGAAGTGGGAGCGGGAGATACGCAGTATTTT.

The table lists this clonotype with a few counts. The V and J genes are TRBV3-1 and TRBJ1-2; the match to TRBD1 covers 8 bases. Unmatched junction bases numbered 11, after V lost 1 base and J lost 7 bases. This CDR3 is 16 amino acids long. Germline CDR1 and CDR2: LGHDT and YNNKEL (reference sequence). CDR3 residues: CASSQATGQAFPGYTF. CDR3 DNA: TGTGCCAGCAGCCAAGCCACGGGACAGGCCTTTCCTGGCTACACCTTC.

The chain carries TRBV28 and TRBJ2-7, with 7 positions matching TRBD2. CDR3 size: 13 residues. The trim removed 6 bases at V and 11 bases at J, leaving 13 bases unmatched. CDR1 and CDR2 (germline): MDHEN, SYDVKM. CDR3 in DNA: TGTGCCAGCAGCCCTCCCCGGGGGAGGGGCGAGTACTTC. Its protein is CASSPPRGRGEYF.

This chain connects TRBV24-1 to TRBJ2-1; tentatively, D is TRBD2 (5 bases). The V and J ends lost 0 bases and 0 bases respectively, with 8 bases between them. The CDR3 sequence is 16 residues long. Germline CDR1 is KGHDR and CDR2 is SFDVKD. The CDR3 nucleotides read TGTGCCACCAGTGATTTGGAGGGCCTCTCCTACAATGAGCAGTTCTTC. Its translation: CATSDLEGLSYNEQFF.